This T cell receptor beta chain was recovered during a study of CDR3 diversity in severe acne. TCRdb processed the PCR reads anew with MiXCR; each CDR3 protein has one entry. The sample has 100,000 or so distinct CDR3 sequences, roughly half seen once; the top ten hold around 12%. This clonotype came up a few times. V dropped 2 bases and J dropped 0 bases, with 10 bases sitting between them. CDR1 and CDR2 from the germline V gene are WSHSY and SAAADI. The CDR3 consists of 15 residues. The sequence came from a male donor with acne. This chain links TRBV10-2 with TRBJ1-1; D call uncertain. The sequenced material came from blood. The CDR3 reads CASSEDGIMNTEAFF. CDR3 DNA: TGCGCCAGCAGTGAGGACGGAATAATGAACACTGAAGCTTTCTTT.